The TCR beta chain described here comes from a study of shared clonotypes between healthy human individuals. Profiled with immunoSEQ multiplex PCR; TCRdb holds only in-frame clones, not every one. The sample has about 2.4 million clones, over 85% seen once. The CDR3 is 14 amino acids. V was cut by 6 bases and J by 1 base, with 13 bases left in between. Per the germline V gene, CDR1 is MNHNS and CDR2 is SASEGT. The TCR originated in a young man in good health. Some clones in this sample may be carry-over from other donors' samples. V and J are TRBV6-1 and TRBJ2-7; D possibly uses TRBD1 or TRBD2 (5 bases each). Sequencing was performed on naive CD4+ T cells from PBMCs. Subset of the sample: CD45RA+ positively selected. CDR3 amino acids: CASRYRWESYEQYF. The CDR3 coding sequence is TGTGCCAGCAGGTACAGGTGGGAGTCCTACGAGCAGTACTTC.